The 24 T cell receptor beta chains given below trace back to one sample, sequenced in a study of preoperative IRX-2 immunotherapy in early breast cancer. Treatment given: preoperative locoregional IRX-2 cytokine immunotherapy. Method: immunoSEQ multiplex PCR; TCRdb's copy keeps in-frame clones and lacks some. Counted here are tens of thousands of clones, roughly four fifths occurring once; the ten biggest clones make up about 1.5%. Sequencing was performed on lymph node tissue, taken after IRX-2 immunotherapy. These receptors were obtained from a human donor with breast cancer.

The CDR3 is CASSASGLDTQYF. The CDR3 DNA is TGTGCCAGCAGTGCATCAGGGCTGGATACGCAGTATTTT. This rearrangement joins TRBV6-8 to TRBJ2-3; perhaps TRBD1 as D (5 bases). Trimming took off 5 bases at V and 6 bases at J, with 12 bases between the two ends. The CDR3 contains 13 residues. CDR1 MNHGY and CDR2 SAAAGT come from the germline V gene.

The chain employs TRBV6-8 and TRBJ2-2; 9 bases are a match to TRBD2. Germline CDR1 reads MNHGY; CDR2 reads SAAAGT. V shed 5 bases and J 0 bases; nucleotides not matched to a gene: 4. The CDR3 extends over 16 amino acids. The CDR3, as DNA: TGTGCCAGCAGTGAGCTAGCGGGGACGAACACCGGGGAGCTGTTTTTT. This codes for CASSELAGTNTGELFF.

This chain uses TRBV25-1 with TRBJ2-5; TRBD1 or TRBD2 may be the D gene (5 bases each). Germline values: CDR1 MGHDK, CDR2 SYGVNS. The V end lost 1 base, the J end lost 4 bases, and 10 bases lay between the germline ends. The CDR3 length is 14 residues. DNA of the CDR3: TGTGCCAGCAGTGAATCAGGGACGGGAGAGACCCAGTACTTC. Protein sequence: CASSESGTGETQYF.

The chain couples TRBV11-3 to TRBJ2-6; D might be TRBD2 (6 bases). Trimming shortened V by 7 bases and J by 0 bases, and 13 bases separated the two germline ends. This CDR3 comprises 16 residues. Germline CDR1 SGHNT, CDR2 YENEEA. The CDR3 DNA follows: TGTGCCAGCACCCGAGGAGGGCCCTCTGGGGCCAACGTCCTGACTTTC. Its protein product is CASTRGGPSGANVLTF.

Comment on this clone: This specimen includes other DNA sequences encoding the same CDR3. This chain links TRBV5-1 with TRBJ2-5; D is possibly TRBD2 (6 bases). The germline gives CDR1 SGHRS, CDR2 YFSETQ. This CDR3 is built from 16 residues. Deletions cut 0 bases from V and 2 bases from J, with 14 bases between. The CDR3 DNA reads as TGCGCCAGCAGCTTGGCCGGGACTGGGGGGCAAGAGACCCAGTACTTC. Protein: CASSLAGTGGQETQYF.

This clone has a handful of counts. The gene calls are TRBV30 and TRBJ1-6, with D perhaps matching TRBD1 (5 bases). Germline loops: CDR1 GTSNPN, CDR2 SVGIG (reference sequence). Trimming removed 3 bases from V and 8 bases from J, with 11 bases in between. This CDR3 has 13 amino acids. CDR3: CAWRAKGDSPLHF. Here the CDR3 DNA reads TGTGCCTGGAGGGCGAAAGGGGATTCACCCCTCCACTTT.

The rearrangement links TRBV1 to TRBJ1-2. TRBV1 represents a pseudogene. The CDR3 runs 16 residues. The DNA of the CDR3 is TGCGCCAGCAGCCACGATAGAACGCAGGGAGGCTATGGCTACACCTTC. It codes for CASSHDRTQGGYGYTF.

The chain recombines TRBV18 with TRBJ1-1; 9 bases align to TRBD1. The length of the CDR3 is 17 residues. From germline, CDR1 is KGHSH and CDR2 LQKENI. V lost 0 bases and J lost 3; bases outside the gene matches: 8. In DNA form, the CDR3 reads TGTGCCAGCTCACCACCGGGGACAGGGACAAAGTACACTGAAGCTTTCTTT. It is translated as CASSPPGTGTKYTEAFF.

V usage is TRBV5-1 and J usage is TRBJ1-6, with TRBD1 as a possible D gene (5 bases). V lost 0 bases to trimming and J lost 9 bases, with 19 bases between them. The CDR3 covers 17 residues. Looked up from germline, CDR1 is SGHRS and CDR2 is YFSETQ. This CDR3 is CASSLAGTAPSVSPLHF. CDR3 bases: TGCGCCAGCAGCTTGGCCGGGACGGCCCCTAGTGTTTCACCCCTCCACTTT.

The CDR3 sequence is CASSLDRGYRNTEAFF. The CDR3 DNA reads TGTGCCAGCAGTCTGGACAGGGGGTATAGGAACACTGAAGCTTTCTTT. The V and J genes are TRBV6-8 and TRBJ1-1, with 10 bases fitting TRBD1. The CDR3 covers 16 residues. The V segment lost 5 bases and the J segment 1 base; nucleotides outside the gene matches: 7. CDR1 is MNHGY and CDR2 is SAAAGT in the germline V gene.

V gene TRBV14 combines with J gene TRBJ2-4; D uncertain. V lost 3 bases and J 7 bases, leaving 13 bases between the germline ends. This CDR3 has 14 amino acids. CDR1 and CDR2 from the germline V gene are SGHDN and FVKESK. The CDR3, as DNA: TGTGCCAGCAGCCATTTAATAGGGCGGAACATTCAGTACTTC. It specifies CASSHLIGRNIQYF.

The CDR3 spells CASLSQGYTEAFF. DNA of the CDR3: TGTGCCTCCCTTAGTCAGGGATACACTGAAGCTTTCTTT. V usage is TRBV12-5 and J usage is TRBJ1-1, with D tentatively TRBD1 (5 bases). Per germline, CDR1 LGHNT and CDR2 FRNRAP. The CDR3 covers 13 residues.

This clone was found once. This chain links TRBV7-7 with TRBJ1-5; D is unclear. Germline V CDR1 and CDR2: SSHAT, FNYEAQ (reference sequence). The ends were cut back, 6 bases at V and 4 bases at J, with 16 bases in the middle. CDR3 length: 15 residues. CDR3 nucleotides: TGTGCCAGCAGTCGGCCGGGCCAGGCAAATCAGCCCCAGCATTTT. Its protein is CASSRPGQANQPQHF. The entire variable domain, with the rest obtained from reference TRBV7-7 and TRBJ1-5, is as follows: GAGVSQSPRYKVTKRGQDVTLRCDPISSHATLYWYQQALGQGPEFLTYFNYEAQPDKSGLPSDRFSAERPEGSISTLTIQRTEQRDSAMYRCASSRPGQANQPQHFGDGTRLSIL.

The chain combines TRBV7-8 with TRBJ2-2; D call uncertain. Germline V gene data show CDR1 as SGHVS and CDR2 as FQNEAQ. V gave up 5 bases and J gave up 7 bases, with 11 bases separating them. The CDR3 loop spans 13 amino acids. The CDR3 spells CASSPRQVGELFF. CDR3 nucleotides: TGTGCCAGCAGCCCACGGCAGGTCGGGGAGCTGTTTTTT.

The chain recombines TRBV23-1 with TRBJ2-1; 9 bases are shared with TRBD2. TRBV23-1 is assigned to the ORF class and has an uncertain function. With 6 bases clipped from V and 2 bases from J, the junction kept 11 bases outside the gene matches. This CDR3 has 17 amino acids. The CDR3 sequence is CASSQGWASGTYNEQFF. CDR3 DNA sequence: TGCGCCAGCAGCCAAGGGTGGGCTAGCGGGACCTACAATGAGCAGTTCTTC.

This clone came up a few times. The chain combines TRBV6-8 with TRBJ2-7; D uncertain. The germline V gene has CDR1 MNHGY and CDR2 SAAAGT. The CDR3 has 14 residues. The V and J ends lost 2 bases and 7 bases respectively, with 15 bases between them. The CDR3, as DNA: TGTGCCAGCAGTTACCAGGCAAAGCTCGGGGAGCAGTACTTC. Residues: CASSYQAKLGEQYF.

A single count supports this clone. The chain employs TRBV6-8 and TRBJ2-7; the D is unclear. The V end lost 4 bases, the J end lost 5 bases, and 27 bases lay between the germline ends. There are 18 residues in the CDR3. Germline CDR1 MNHGY, CDR2 SAAAGT. The CDR3 is CASSLTSVGKFLGNEQYF. Written as DNA, the CDR3 is TGTGCCAGCAGTTTGACAAGTGTTGGAAAGTTCCTAGGGAACGAGCAGTACTTC.

This sequence joins TRBV14 and TRBJ1-4, with D perhaps TRBD1 (5 bases). In germline, CDR1 is SGHDN, CDR2 FVKESK. Deletions cut 1 base from V and 5 bases from J, with 17 bases between. The CDR3 contains 17 residues. CDR3 sequence (DNA): TGTGCCAGCAGCCAAGCCGGGACCCAGGAGATGAATGAAAAACTGTTTTTT. Amino acids: CASSQAGTQEMNEKLFF.

The chain links TRBV6-8 to TRBJ1-5, with D possibly matching TRBD1 (6 bases). This CDR3 has 15 amino acids. V lost 5 bases to trimming and J lost 1 base, with 12 bases between them. Germline values: CDR1 MNHGY, CDR2 SAAAGT. In nucleotides, the CDR3 is TGTGCCAGCAGTGGGGGCCAGGGAAGCAATCAGCCCCAGCATTTT. This gives the protein CASSGGQGSNQPQHF.

The V call is TRBV5-1, the J call TRBJ2-1; 8 nucleotides line up with TRBD2. The V and J ends lost 10 bases and 0 bases, in that order; junction bases with no gene match: 6. The CDR3 runs to 14 residues. From germline, CDR1 is SGHRS and CDR2 YFSETQ. The CDR3 DNA is TGCGCCTCGGGGGGGCGGAACTCCTACAATGAGCAGTTCTTC. It codes for CASGGRNSYNEQFF.

The V and J genes are TRBV7-2 and TRBJ2-7; a weak D match, TRBD2 (7 bases). Germline V gene sequence: CDR1 SGHTA, CDR2 FQGNSA. V dropped 9 bases and J dropped 2 bases, with 14 bases sitting between them. This CDR3 comprises 13 residues. CDR3 DNA sequence: TGTGCCAGTCTAAAGGGGGGGGCCTACGAGCAGTACTTC. Amino acid sequence: CASLKGGAYEQYF.

The J gene is TRBJ1-6, the V gene TRBV6-8; 9 bases match TRBD1. The CDR3 extends over 16 amino acids. Germline trimming cut 2 bases from V and 9 bases from J; bases unmatched to any gene: 8. Germline V gene sequence: CDR1 MNHGY, CDR2 SAAAGT. The CDR3 reads CASSYAAGQGSSPLHF. The CDR3 DNA follows: TGTGCCAGCAGTTACGCCGCGGGACAGGGAAGTTCACCCCTCCACTTT.

The chain couples TRBV5-1 to TRBJ2-5; tentatively, D is TRBD1 (5 bases). In germline, CDR1 is SGHRS, CDR2 YFSETQ. This CDR3 contains 14 residues. V was trimmed by 4 bases and J by 5 bases, leaving 15 bases between them. The CDR3 loop is CASSLTAQGETQYF. CDR3 in DNA: TGCGCCAGCAGCCTGACAGCTCAAGGGGAGACCCAGTACTTC.

The chain is built from TRBV5-1 and TRBJ1-2, with 9 bases aligning to TRBD1. The CDR3 has 16 amino acids. Germline V gene sequence: CDR1 SGHRS, CDR2 YFSETQ. V trimming: 0 bases; J trimming: 0 bases; junction bases outside the gene matches: 3. The CDR3 region is CASSLGDRESNYGYTF. In DNA form, the CDR3 reads TGCGCCAGCAGCTTGGGGGACAGGGAATCTAACTATGGCTACACCTTC.